The source of this TCR beta chain is a study of CD8+ T cells in alopecia areata. The CDR3 spans 18 residues. V gave up 1 base and J gave up 0 bases; unmatched junction bases: 11. Germline V gene sequence: CDR1 MNHEY, CDR2 SMNVEV (reference sequence). Investigators isolated RNA and reverse transcribed it into cDNA to act as the sequencing template. The data were produced by immunoSEQ multiplex PCR, yet TCRdb's version contains in-frame clones alone and is incomplete. This table has roughly 150,000 clones, 55% to 65% appearing once. Using a FACSAria, the CD4+ and CD8+ T cells were sorted from the PBMCs. Study-wide points: Mouse data revealed clearer TCR sharing than patient data did, a gap possibly tied to HLA.

In the case of this clone: The antigen remains unidentified.

The clonotype comes from a human donor in good health. The V and J genes are TRBV27 and TRBJ2-7, with 8 bases matching TRBD2. Input material: CD4+ T cells sorted from blood. CDR3 nucleotide sequence: TGTGCCAGCAGTTTATTGGGACGAGGCGGGAGGAGCTCCTACGAGCAGTACTTC. This codes for CASSLLGRGGRSSYEQYF.